This TCR beta chain derives from a study of T cell responses to AZD1222 COVID-19 vaccine. Some second doses came at about 4 weeks and others at about 12 weeks; these were pooled. Profiling relied on immunoSEQ multiplex PCR, and the TCRdb table lists in-frame clones only, not all of them. The sample shows 100,000 to 150,000 clones, approximately 80% of them seen only once. This clone was counted only a few times. Its target is unknown. The V end was cut by 8 bases, the J end by 0 bases, with 10 bases between. This CDR3 has 13 residues. Per the germline V gene, CDR1 is LNHDA and CDR2 is SQIVND (reference sequence). General study findings and limits: As reported, nearly half of all spike-specific TCRs target variant regions that are unmutated. None of the repertoires were sampled until the peak T cell response had passed. The breadth and depth of Spike-specific TCRs increased once two AZD1222 doses had been given.

The material was peripheral blood, obtained 28 days after the second AZD1222 dose. This sequence joins TRBV19 and TRBJ1-1, with a weak D call TRBD1 (5 bases). The source is an adult who received the AZD1222 COVID-19 vaccine. CDR3 protein: CASSWGMNTEAFF. CDR3 nucleotides: TGTGCCAGTTCATGGGGCATGAACACTGAAGCTTTCTTT.